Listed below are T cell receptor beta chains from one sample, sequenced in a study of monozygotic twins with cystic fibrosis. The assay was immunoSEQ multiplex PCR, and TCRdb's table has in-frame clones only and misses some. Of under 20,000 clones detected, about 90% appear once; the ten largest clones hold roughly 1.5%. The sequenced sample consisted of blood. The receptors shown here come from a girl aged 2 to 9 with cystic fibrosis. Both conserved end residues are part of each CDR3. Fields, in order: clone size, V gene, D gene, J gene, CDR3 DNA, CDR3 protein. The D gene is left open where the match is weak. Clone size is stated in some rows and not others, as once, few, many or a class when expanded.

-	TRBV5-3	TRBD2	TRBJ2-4	TGTGCCAGAAGCTTGCCCGGGACTAGCGGGAGGTCCCTAGCCAAAAACATTCAGTACTTC	CARSLPGTSGRSLAKNIQYF
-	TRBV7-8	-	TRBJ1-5	TGTGCCAGCAGCTTAAAAGGGCGGAGTCCGGGACTTTTCAATCAGCCCCAGCATTTT	CASSLKGRSPGLFNQPQHF
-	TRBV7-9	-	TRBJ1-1	TGTGCCAGCAGCTTAAATCAGGGAAAAAAGAACACTGAAGCTTTCTTT	CASSLNQGKKNTEAFF
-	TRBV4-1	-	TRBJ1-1	TGCGCCAGCAGCCGCCCGGGAGTGGCAGGCATGAACACTGAAGCTTTCTTT	CASSRPGVAGMNTEAFF
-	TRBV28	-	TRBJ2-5	TGTGCCAGCAGTCGACAGGGAGGGACGGGGGAGACCCAGTACTTC	CASSRQGGTGETQYF
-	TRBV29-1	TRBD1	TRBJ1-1	TGCAGCGGATATTTGGACAGGGTGGGGTCATATGAAGCTTTCTTT	CSGYLDRVGSYEAFF
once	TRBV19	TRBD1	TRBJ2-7	TGTGCCAGTAGTATAGGGACAGGGGGATCCTACGAGCAGTACTTC	CASSIGTGGSYEQYF
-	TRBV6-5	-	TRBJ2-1	TGTGCCAGCAGTTACGGGTACAATGAGCAGTTCTTC	CASSYGYNEQFF
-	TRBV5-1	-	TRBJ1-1	TGCGCCAGCAGCTTTGGAGGGAACACTGAAGCTTTCTTT	CASSFGGNTEAFF
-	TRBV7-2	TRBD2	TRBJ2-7	TGTGCCAGCAGCTTAGGGACTAGCGGGAGGACAACATCCTACGAGCAGTACTTC	CASSLGTSGRTTSYEQYF
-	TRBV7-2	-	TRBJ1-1	TGTGCCAGCAGCTTGGACAGGAACACTGAAGCTTTCTTT	CASSLDRNTEAFF
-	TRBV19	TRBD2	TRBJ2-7	TGTGCCAGTAGTCCAATAGCGGGATACTCCTACGAGCAGTACTTC	CASSPIAGYSYEQYF
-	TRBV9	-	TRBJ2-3	TGTGCCAGCAGCCCCCCCAGCACAGATACGCAGTATTTT	CASSPPSTDTQYF
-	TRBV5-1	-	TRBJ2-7	TGCGCCAGCAAGTCACTCGGGGGAGTCCAATACGAGCAGTACTTC	CASKSLGGVQYEQYF
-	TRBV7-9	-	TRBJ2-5	TGTGCCAGCAGCGTCCCGACACTAATAGAGACCCAGTACTTC	CASSVPTLIETQYF
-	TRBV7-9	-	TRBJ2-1	TGTGCCAGCAAGGCGGCAGGCTCCTACAATGAGCAGTTCTTC	CASKAAGSYNEQFF
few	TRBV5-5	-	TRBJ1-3	TGTGCCAGCACCTCGTACCGGCCAGGGAGGGGAGGAAACACCATATATTTT	CASTSYRPGRGGNTIYF
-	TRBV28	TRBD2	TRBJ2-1	TGTGCCAGCAGTCTAGGACTAGCGGGAGTTGGGTTAAATGAGCAGTTCTTC	CASSLGLAGVGLNEQFF
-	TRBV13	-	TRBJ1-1	TGTGCCAGCAGCCCAACGATCTCCAGGGATCCGATGAACACTGAAGCTTTCTTT	CASSPTISRDPMNTEAFF
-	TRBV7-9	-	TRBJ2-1	TGTGCCAGCAGCTTAGCGACCGGGAGTAGCTCCTACAATGAGCAGTTCTTC	CASSLATGSSSYNEQFF
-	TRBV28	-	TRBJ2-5	TGTGCCAGCAGTTGGCCCGGAGGTAGTAGAGGAGAGACCCAGTACTTC	CASSWPGGSRGETQYF
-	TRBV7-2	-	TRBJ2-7	TGTGCCAGCAGCTATACAGCGGAAGGCGAGCAGTACTTC	CASSYTAEGEQYF
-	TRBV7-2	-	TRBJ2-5	TGTGCCAGCAGCTACGACAGGCAAGAGACCCAGTACTTC	CASSYDRQETQYF
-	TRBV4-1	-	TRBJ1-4	TGCGCCAGCAGCCAAGGACAGGCAACTAATGAAAAACTGTTTTTT	CASSQGQATNEKLFF
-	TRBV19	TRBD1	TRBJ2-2	TGTGCCAGTAGTCCACAGGGGGTGGCCACCGGGGAGCTGTTTTTT	CASSPQGVATGELFF
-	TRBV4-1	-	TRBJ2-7	TGTGCCAGCAGCGACACGCACGAGCAGTACTTC	CASSDTHEQYF
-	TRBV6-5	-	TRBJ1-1	TGTGCCAGCAGTTACTCGGGGAATGGGGGAACTGAAGCTTTCTTT	CASSYSGNGGTEAFF
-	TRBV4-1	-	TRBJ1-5	TGCGCCAGCAGCCAAAACCAGGGAGAATATCAGCCCCAGCATTTT	CASSQNQGEYQPQHF